This TCR beta chain was retrieved from a study of blood T cell repertoires in COVID-19. Looked up from germline, CDR1 is LNHDA and CDR2 is SQIVND (reference sequence). V was trimmed by 3 bases and J by 6 bases, leaving 9 bases between them. This CDR3 is 13 amino acids long. In the study's own analysis: By means of reference gene primer amplification, nucleated cell counts were estimated. Sequencing was performed with immunoSEQ multiplex PCR; in TCRdb, only in-frame clones are kept and a portion is missing. V and J calls and clone size are those listed in that table; D and trimming were worked out from the DNA. The sample shows tens of thousands of clones, roughly 85% of them seen only once.

The chain carries TRBV19 and TRBJ2-1; D possibly corresponds to TRBD2 (6 bases). The source material was peripheral blood. The source of this sequence is a human donor in a cohort sampled during active COVID-19. The CDR3 region is CASSIEGGNEQFF. CDR3 coding DNA: TGTGCCAGTAGTATTGAGGGAGGCAATGAGCAGTTCTTC.